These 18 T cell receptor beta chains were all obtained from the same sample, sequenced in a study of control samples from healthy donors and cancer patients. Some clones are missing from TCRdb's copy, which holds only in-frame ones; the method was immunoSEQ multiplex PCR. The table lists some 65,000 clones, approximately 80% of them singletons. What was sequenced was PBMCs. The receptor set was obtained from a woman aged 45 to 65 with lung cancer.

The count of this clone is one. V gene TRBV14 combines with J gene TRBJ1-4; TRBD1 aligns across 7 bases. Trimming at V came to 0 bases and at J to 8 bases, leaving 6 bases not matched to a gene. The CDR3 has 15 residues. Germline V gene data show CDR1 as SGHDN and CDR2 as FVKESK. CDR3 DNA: TGTGCCAGCAGCCAAGAACGAGGGGGCGCGGAAAAACTGTTTTTT. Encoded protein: CASSQERGGAEKLFF.

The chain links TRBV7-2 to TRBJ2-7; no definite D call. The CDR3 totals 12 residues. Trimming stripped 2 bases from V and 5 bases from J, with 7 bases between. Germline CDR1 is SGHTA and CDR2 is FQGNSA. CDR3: CASSLRANEQYF. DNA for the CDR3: TGTGCCAGCAGCTTACGTGCCAACGAGCAGTACTTC.

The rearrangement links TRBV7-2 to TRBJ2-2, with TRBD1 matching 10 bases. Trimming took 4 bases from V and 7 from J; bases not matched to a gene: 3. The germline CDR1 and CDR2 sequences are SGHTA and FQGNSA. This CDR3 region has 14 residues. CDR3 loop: CASSSGQGNGELFF. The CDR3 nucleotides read TGTGCCAGCAGCTCGGGACAGGGGAACGGGGAGCTGTTTTTT.

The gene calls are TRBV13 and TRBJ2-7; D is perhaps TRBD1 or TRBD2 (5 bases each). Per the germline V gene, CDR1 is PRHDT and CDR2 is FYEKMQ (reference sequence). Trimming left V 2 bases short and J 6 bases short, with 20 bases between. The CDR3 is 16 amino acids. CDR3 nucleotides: TGTGCCAGCAGCTTAAAAGCGAGAGGGGTACCCTGCGAGCAGTACTTC. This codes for CASSLKARGVPCEQYF.

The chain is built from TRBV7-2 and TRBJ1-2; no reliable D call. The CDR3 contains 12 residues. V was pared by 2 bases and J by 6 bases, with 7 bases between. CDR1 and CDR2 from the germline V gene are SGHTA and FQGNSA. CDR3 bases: TGTGCCAGCAGCTTAACAGTTAATGGCTACACCTTC. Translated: CASSLTVNGYTF.

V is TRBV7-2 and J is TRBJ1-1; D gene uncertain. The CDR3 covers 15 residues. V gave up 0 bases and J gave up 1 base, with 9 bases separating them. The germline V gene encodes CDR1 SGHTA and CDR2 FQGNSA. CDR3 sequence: CASSLAAVTNTEAFF. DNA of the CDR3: TGTGCCAGCAGCTTAGCAGCGGTTACGAACACTGAAGCTTTCTTT.

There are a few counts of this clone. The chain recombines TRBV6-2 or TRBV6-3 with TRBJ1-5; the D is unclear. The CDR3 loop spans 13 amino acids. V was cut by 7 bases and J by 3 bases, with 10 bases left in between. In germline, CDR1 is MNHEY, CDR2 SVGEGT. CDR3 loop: CASTPDLNQPQHF. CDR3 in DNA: TGTGCCAGCACCCCTGACCTCAATCAGCCCCAGCATTTT.

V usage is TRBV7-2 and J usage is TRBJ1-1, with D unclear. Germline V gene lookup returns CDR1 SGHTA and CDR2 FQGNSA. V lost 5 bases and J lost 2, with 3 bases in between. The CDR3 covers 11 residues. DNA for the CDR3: TGTGCCAGCAGCGCTAACACTGAAGCTTTCTTT. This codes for CASSANTEAFF. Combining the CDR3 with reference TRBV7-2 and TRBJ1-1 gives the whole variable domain GAGVSQSPSNKVTEKGKDVELRCDPISGHTALYWYRQSLGQGLEFLIYFQGNSAPDKSGLPSDRFSAERTGGSVSTLTIQRTQQEDSAVYLCASSANTEAFFGQGTRLTVV.

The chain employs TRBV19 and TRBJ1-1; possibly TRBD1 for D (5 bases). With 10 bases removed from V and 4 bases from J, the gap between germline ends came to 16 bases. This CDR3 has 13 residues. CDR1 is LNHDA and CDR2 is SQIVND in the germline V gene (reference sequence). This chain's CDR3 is CATLSGRFTEAFF. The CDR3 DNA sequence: TGTGCCACCCTCTCGGGGCGTTTCACTGAAGCTTTCTTT.

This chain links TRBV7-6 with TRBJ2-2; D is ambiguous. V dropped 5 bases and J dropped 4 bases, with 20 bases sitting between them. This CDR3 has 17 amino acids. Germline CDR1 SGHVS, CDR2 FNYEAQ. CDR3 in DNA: TGTGCCAGCAGCATCCTACCGAATCCGCGAGGCACCGGGGAGCTGTTTTTT. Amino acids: CASSILPNPRGTGELFF.

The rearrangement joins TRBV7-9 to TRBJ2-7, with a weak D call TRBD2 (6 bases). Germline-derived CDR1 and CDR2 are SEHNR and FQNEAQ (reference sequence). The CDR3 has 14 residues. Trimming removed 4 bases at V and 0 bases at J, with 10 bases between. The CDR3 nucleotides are TGTGCCAGCAGCTCAGACGGGAGCTCCTACGAGCAGTACTTC. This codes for CASSSDGSSYEQYF.

The CDR3 loop reads CASSISALDAGGQPQHF. In nucleotides, the CDR3 is TGTGCCAGTAGTATATCCGCCCTCGACGCCGGGGGACAGCCCCAGCATTTT. The chain has TRBV19 and TRBJ1-5, with D perhaps matching TRBD1 (5 bases). The CDR3 has 17 amino acids. With 2 bases removed from V and 7 bases from J, the gap between germline ends came to 21 bases. Germline CDR1 reads LNHDA; CDR2 reads SQIVND (reference sequence).

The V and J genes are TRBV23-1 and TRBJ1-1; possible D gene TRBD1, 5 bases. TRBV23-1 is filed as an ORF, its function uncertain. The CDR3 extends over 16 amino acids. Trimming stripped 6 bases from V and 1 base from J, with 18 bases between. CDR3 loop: CASSDLTGEGNTEAFF. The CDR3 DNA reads TGCGCCAGCAGCGACCTAACAGGAGAGGGGAACACTGAAGCTTTCTTT.

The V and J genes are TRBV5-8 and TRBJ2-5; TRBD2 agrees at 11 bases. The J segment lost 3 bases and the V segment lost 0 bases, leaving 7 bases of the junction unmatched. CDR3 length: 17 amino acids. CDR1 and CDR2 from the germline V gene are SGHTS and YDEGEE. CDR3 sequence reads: CASSLGLAGGSKETQYF. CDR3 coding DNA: TGTGCCAGCAGCTTGGGGCTAGCGGGGGGATCTAAAGAGACCCAGTACTTC.

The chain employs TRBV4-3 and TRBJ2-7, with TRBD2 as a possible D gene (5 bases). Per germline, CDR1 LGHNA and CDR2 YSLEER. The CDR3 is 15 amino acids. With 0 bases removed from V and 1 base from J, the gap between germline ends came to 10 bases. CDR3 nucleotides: TGCGCCAGCAGCCAAGATGGGCCGGGGTCCTACGAGCAGTACTTC. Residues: CASSQDGPGSYEQYF.

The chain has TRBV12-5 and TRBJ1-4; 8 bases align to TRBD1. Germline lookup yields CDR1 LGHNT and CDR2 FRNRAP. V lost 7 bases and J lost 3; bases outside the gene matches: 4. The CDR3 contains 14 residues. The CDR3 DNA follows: TGTGCTAGTGCCTTACAGGGGGCTAATGAAAAACTGTTTTTT. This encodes CASALQGANEKLFF. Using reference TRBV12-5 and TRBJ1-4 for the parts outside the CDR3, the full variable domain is DARVTQTPRHKVTEMGQEVTMRCQPILGHNTVFWYRQTMMQGLELLAYFRNRAPLDDSGMPKDRFSAEMPDATLATLKIQPSEPRDSAVYFCASALQGANEKLFFGSGTQLSVL.

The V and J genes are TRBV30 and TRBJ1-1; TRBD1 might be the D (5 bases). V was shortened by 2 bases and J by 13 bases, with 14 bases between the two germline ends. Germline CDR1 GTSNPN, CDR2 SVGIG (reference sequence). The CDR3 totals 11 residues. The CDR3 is CAWSLPREDFF. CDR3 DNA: TGTGCCTGGAGTCTACCCAGGGAGGATTTCTTT.

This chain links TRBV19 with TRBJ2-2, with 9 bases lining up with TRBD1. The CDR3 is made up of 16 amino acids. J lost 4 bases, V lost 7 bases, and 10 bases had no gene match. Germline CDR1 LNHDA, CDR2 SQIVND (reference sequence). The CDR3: CASTQRTGVTTGELFF. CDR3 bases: TGTGCCAGTACTCAAAGGACAGGGGTAACCACCGGGGAGCTGTTTTTT.